One sample yielded the 23 T cell receptor beta chains listed below, sequenced in a study of blood T cell repertoires in COVID-19. Repertoires were generated with immunoSEQ multiplex PCR, while TCRdb's copy carries only in-frame clones and drops some. Found here are 120,000 or so clones, around 83% of them singletons; the top ten hold about 5.5%. Sequencing was done on a sample of peripheral blood. All receptors derive from a man older than 75 with active or convalescent COVID-19.

This chain connects TRBV5-1 to TRBJ2-3; 7 bases fit TRBD1. Germline CDR1 is SGHRS and CDR2 is YFSETQ. The CDR3 is made up of 14 amino acids. The trim removed 4 bases at V and 4 bases at J, leaving 6 bases unmatched. The CDR3 DNA is TGCGCCAGCAGCCCGACAGGGACGGCAGATACGCAGTATTTT. Amino acid sequence: CASSPTGTADTQYF.

The chain has TRBV29-1 and TRBJ2-1; TRBD1 agrees at 10 bases. CDR1 is SQVTM and CDR2 is ANQGSEA in the germline V gene. This CDR3 has 14 amino acids. Trimming removed 6 bases from V and 4 bases from J; junction bases left unmatched: 6. For the CDR3, the DNA is TGCAGCGTCAGGCGGGACAGGGGTTACAATGAGCAGTTCTTC. This translates into CSVRRDRGYNEQFF.

The chain carries TRBV5-4 and TRBJ2-1; the match to TRBD2 covers 15 bases. The ends lost 4 bases at V and 7 bases at J; junction bases unmatched: 6. The CDR3 length is 16 residues. Germline CDR1 is SGHNT and CDR2 is YYREEE (reference sequence). The CDR3 protein is CASSPRTSGGANEQFF. CDR3 sequence (DNA): TGTGCCAGCAGCCCCCGGACTAGCGGGGGGGCGAATGAGCAGTTCTTC.

The chain carries TRBV10-3 and TRBJ1-1, with 8 bases that match TRBD1. CDR3 length: 17 amino acids. The germline V gene has CDR1 ENHRY and CDR2 SYGVKD. V lost 5 bases to trimming and J lost 10 bases; unmatched junction nucleotides: 21. The CDR3 spells CAISTGGGGSEVMGAFF. The CDR3, as DNA: TGTGCCATCAGTACAGGGGGAGGGGGTTCAGAGGTGATGGGAGCTTTCTTT.

The chain recombines TRBV5-1 with TRBJ2-3, with a possible D match to TRBD2 (6 bases). The CDR3 is 15 amino acids. The V end lost 0 bases, the J end lost 2 bases, and 10 bases lay between the germline ends. CDR1 is SGHRS and CDR2 is YFSETQ in the germline V gene. CDR3 coding DNA: TGCGCCAGCAGCTTGGGGACGGGAGTCACAGATACGCAGTATTTT. Translating it yields CASSLGTGVTDTQYF.

The chain employs TRBV29-1 and TRBJ2-5, with D possibly matching TRBD1 (5 bases). This CDR3 is built from 18 residues. V lost 2 bases and J 2 bases, leaving 24 bases between the germline ends. Germline CDR1 and CDR2: SQVTM and ANQGSEA. CDR3 sequence: CSVEFPMTVGRHQETQYF. CDR3 sequence (DNA): TGCAGCGTTGAATTCCCGATGACAGTTGGGCGGCATCAAGAGACCCAGTACTTC.

The genes are TRBV19 and TRBJ2-7; 10 positions match TRBD2. This CDR3 contains 15 residues. CDR1 is LNHDA and CDR2 is SQIVND in the germline V gene (reference sequence). Germline trimming cut 9 bases from V and 2 bases from J; bases unmatched to any gene: 10. Here the CDR3 reads CARQPGLARTYEQYF. The CDR3 region has the DNA TGTGCCAGGCAACCGGGACTAGCGAGGACCTACGAGCAGTACTTC. Full variable domain (rest looked up from reference TRBV19 and TRBJ2-7): DGGITQSPKYLFRKEGQNVTLSCEQNLNHDAMYWYRQDPGQGLRLIYYSQIVNDFQKGDIAEGYSVSREKKESFPLTVTSAQKNPTAFYLCARQPGLARTYEQYFGPGTRLTVT.

The V gene is TRBV5-1, the J gene TRBJ2-3; TRBD2 agrees at 15 bases. CDR3 length: 17 residues. The germline V gene encodes CDR1 SGHRS and CDR2 YFSETQ. The V gene end was trimmed by 4 bases and the J gene end by 2 bases; junction bases not matched to a gene: 5. The CDR3 loop is CASSPGTSGGTTDTQYF. Written as DNA, the CDR3 is TGCGCCAGCAGCCCGGGGACTAGCGGGGGGACCACAGATACGCAGTATTTT.

The chain combines TRBV3-1 (or the pseudogene TRBV3-2) with TRBJ1-1; no clear D. CDR1 is LGHDT, CDR2 YNNKEL, per germline (reference sequence). With 2 bases removed from V and 1 base from J, the gap between germline ends came to 8 bases. CDR3 length equals 14 residues. The CDR3 DNA reads as TGTGCCAGCAGCCAACCCAGCGCGAACACTGAAGCTTTCTTT. Encoded protein: CASSQPSANTEAFF.

The V call is TRBV7-9, the J call TRBJ1-1; TRBD1 matches at 8 bases. The CDR3 covers 15 residues. Germline-derived CDR1 and CDR2 are SEHNR and FQNEAQ (reference sequence). Trimming removed 3 bases from V and 2 bases from J; junction bases left unmatched: 5. CDR3 bases: TGTGCCAGCAGCTTTCGGACAGGGTTCAACACTGAAGCTTTCTTT. Protein product: CASSFRTGFNTEAFF.

J is TRBJ1-4 and V is TRBV6-5; 8 nucleotides match TRBD1. This CDR3 comprises 15 residues. Trimming cost V 2 bases and J 7 bases; bases outside gene matches: 6. Germline V gives CDR1 MNHEY, CDR2 SVGAGI. The DNA of the CDR3 is TGTGCCAGCAGTTACATGACAGGGGCCGGTGAAAAACTGTTTTTT. Its translation: CASSYMTGAGEKLFF.

This clone was observed a single time. V and J are TRBV9 and TRBJ2-3; D gene ambiguous. V was cut by 4 bases and J by 4 bases, with 13 bases left in between. CDR1 is SGDLS and CDR2 is YYNGEE in the germline V gene. The CDR3 runs to 14 residues. The CDR3 loop is CASSPRLGADTQYF. CDR3 DNA sequence: TGTGCCAGCAGCCCCCGCCTTGGAGCAGATACGCAGTATTTT.

The J gene is TRBJ1-3, the V gene TRBV2; D is uncertain. The germline V gene has CDR1 SNHLY and CDR2 FYNNEI. With 0 bases removed from V and 3 bases from J, the gap between germline ends came to 9 bases. There are 15 residues in the CDR3. The CDR3 here is CASSEALVSGNTIYF. CDR3 nucleotides: TGTGCCAGCAGTGAAGCGCTCGTTAGTGGAAACACCATATATTTT.

The chain carries TRBV28 and TRBJ1-1, with 11 bases that match TRBD1. Germline CDR1 and CDR2: MDHEN and SYDVKM. V lost 2 bases, J lost 4 bases, and 3 bases stayed unmatched. This CDR3 region has 15 residues. CDR3 loop: CASSLPGTGGTEAFF. The CDR3 bases are TGTGCCAGCAGTTTACCCGGGACAGGGGGCACTGAAGCTTTCTTT.

The gene calls are TRBV7-9 and TRBJ2-7; 9 bases are a match to TRBD1. Germline V gene data show CDR1 as SEHNR and CDR2 as FQNEAQ (reference sequence). The CDR3 extends over 16 amino acids. V shed 5 bases, J shed 1 base, and the junction held 9 bases outside the gene matches. CDR3 nucleotide sequence: TGTGCCAGCAGCCCCCCGGGACAGGGCTTTTCCTACGAGCAGTACTTC. Amino acid sequence: CASSPPGQGFSYEQYF.

This clone has only one observation. The rearrangement links TRBV11-2 to TRBJ1-2; D is possibly TRBD1 (6 bases). CDR3 length: 13 amino acids. Germline CDR1 reads SGHAT; CDR2 reads FQNNGV. The V gene lost 6 bases and the J gene lost 2 bases, with 10 bases spanning the gap. For the CDR3, the DNA is TGTGCCAGCAGTCGAGGACAGAACTATGGCTACACCTTC. As protein: CASSRGQNYGYTF.

This chain uses TRBV19 with TRBJ2-5; 7 bases are a match to TRBD1. The J segment lost 0 bases and the V segment lost 5 bases, leaving 9 bases of the junction unmatched. CDR3 length: 16 amino acids. Germline loops: CDR1 LNHDA, CDR2 SQIVND (reference sequence). The CDR3 sequence: CASSEGTGAYQETQYF. The CDR3 coding sequence is TGTGCCAGTAGTGAGGGCACAGGGGCGTACCAAGAGACCCAGTACTTC.

This chain links TRBV11-2 with TRBJ1-1, with TRBD1 identical over 8 bases. The ends lost 7 bases at V and 4 bases at J; junction bases unmatched: 5. CDR1 SGHAT and CDR2 FQNNGV come from the germline V gene. The CDR3 is 13 residues long. CDR3 sequence reads: CASTQQGGTEAFF. CDR3 DNA: TGTGCCAGCACACAACAGGGGGGCACTGAAGCTTTCTTT.

The chain couples TRBV29-1 to TRBJ2-7; D call uncertain. Trimming cost V 2 bases and J 3 bases, with 8 bases left between them. Germline V lookup: CDR1 SQVTM, CDR2 ANQGSEA. The CDR3 contains 12 residues. Here the CDR3 reads CSVELDNYEQYF. The CDR3 nucleotides are TGCAGCGTTGAATTAGACAACTACGAGCAGTACTTC.

CDR3 in amino acids: CASSQPGQGAEKLFF. CDR3 sequence (DNA): TGTGCCAGCAGCCAACCGGGACAGGGGGCTGAAAAACTGTTTTTT. The rearrangement links TRBV3-1 (or the pseudogene TRBV3-2) to TRBJ1-4; TRBD1 matches at 12 bases. The J segment lost 7 bases and the V segment lost 2 bases, leaving 2 bases of the junction unmatched. Germline V lookup: CDR1 LGHDT, CDR2 YNNKEL (reference sequence). The CDR3 extends over 15 amino acids.

This chain joins TRBV11-1 and TRBJ2-7; D not resolved. The CDR3 extends over 14 amino acids. From germline, CDR1 is SGHAT and CDR2 FQDESV (reference sequence). Trimming removed 5 bases from V and 0 bases from J, with 11 bases in between. The CDR3 DNA reads TGTGCCAGCAGCCCAGTATCCCACTCCTACGAGCAGTACTTC. It encodes CASSPVSHSYEQYF.

Here the CDR3 reads CASSQLAGGPMGEQFF. CDR3 in DNA: TGTGCCAGCAGCCAACTAGCGGGGGGGCCCATGGGTGAGCAGTTCTTC. The chain has TRBV3-1 (or the pseudogene TRBV3-2) and TRBJ2-1, with 12 positions matching TRBD2. Germline V CDR1 and CDR2: LGHDT, YNNKEL (reference sequence). This CDR3 comprises 16 residues. After removal of 2 bases from V and 9 bases from J, the junction contained 8 bases not matched to a gene.

This chain links TRBV18 with TRBJ2-3, with TRBD1 matching 10 bases. Per germline, CDR1 KGHSH and CDR2 LQKENI. Losses at the gene ends were 4 bases for V and 6 bases for J; bases not matched to a gene: 13. This CDR3 spans 17 amino acids. The chain's CDR3 is CASSLQGTGTGADTQYF. The CDR3 nucleotides read TGTGCCAGCTCACTCCAGGGCACCGGGACAGGGGCGGATACGCAGTATTTT.